The 24 T cell receptor beta chains below come from one sample, sequenced in a study of T cells after yellow fever vaccination. TCRdb passed the 5' RACE reads through MiXCR, listing each CDR3 protein once. The sample lists 450,000 to 600,000 distinct CDR3 sequences, about a sixth seen once, with 15% to 20% in the top ten. Source: PBMCs, taken roughly 5 days after the first yellow fever vaccination. The receptors come from a young man who received the YFV17D yellow fever vaccine.

This clonotype was counted between two and nine times. V is TRBV20-1 and J is TRBJ2-1; possible D gene TRBD1, 6 bases. Germline lookup yields CDR1 DFQATT and CDR2 SNEGSKA (reference sequence). Trimming took off 0 bases at V and 0 bases at J, with 6 bases between the two ends. This CDR3 contains 14 residues. CDR3 sequence reads: CSAREGASYNEQFF. CDR3 nucleotide sequence: TGCAGTGCTAGAGAGGGGGCCTCCTACAATGAGCAGTTCTTC.

V usage is TRBV4-2 and J usage is TRBJ1-1, with no clear D. The CDR3 extends over 15 amino acids. V lost 1 base and J lost 4, with 13 bases in between. Germline CDR1 reads LGHNA; CDR2 reads YNFKEQ. Here the CDR3 reads CASSQVRVFGTEAFF. In DNA form, the CDR3 reads TGTGCCAGCAGCCAAGTGAGGGTATTCGGCACTGAAGCTTTCTTT.

This clonotype has a handful of counts. The gene calls are TRBV12-3 or TRBV12-4 and TRBJ1-1; no reliable D call. This CDR3 spans 11 amino acids. Trimming removed 6 bases from V and 7 bases from J, with 9 bases in between. The CDR3 here is CASRWRFEAFF. In DNA, the CDR3 is TGTGCCAGCAGATGGCGGTTTGAAGCTTTCTTT.

The chain combines TRBV7-9 with TRBJ1-1; the D is unclear. Per the germline V gene, CDR1 is SEHNR and CDR2 is FQNEAQ (reference sequence). The CDR3 covers 14 residues. The V end lost 3 bases, the J end lost 5 bases, and 13 bases lay between the germline ends. CDR3 residues: CASSFPGSETEAFF. DNA of the CDR3: TGTGCCAGCAGCTTCCCGGGCTCGGAAACTGAAGCTTTCTTT.

V usage is TRBV20-1 and J usage is TRBJ2-5; 11 bases fit TRBD1. CDR1 DFQATT and CDR2 SNEGSKA come from the germline V gene (reference sequence). The CDR3 covers 12 residues. The CDR3 sequence: CSGQGAGETQYF. The CDR3 DNA sequence: TGCAGCGGACAGGGGGCGGGGGAGACCCAGTACTTC.

This clonotype was found a few times. This rearrangement joins TRBV5-4 to TRBJ2-5, with 7 bases fitting TRBD2. Germline V CDR1 and CDR2: SGHNT, YYREEE (reference sequence). The CDR3 contains 15 residues. Trimming took 4 bases from V and 5 from J; bases not matched to a gene: 11. The CDR3 DNA follows: TGTGCCAGCAGCACCCCGGTGGCGGGGGTTGAGACCCAGTACTTC. Translating it yields CASSTPVAGVETQYF. Looking up the rest from reference TRBV5-4 and TRBJ2-5 gives the full variable domain: ETGVTQSPTHLIKTRGQQVTLRCSSQSGHNTVSWYQQALGQGPQFIFQYYREEENGRGNFPPRFSGLQFPNYSSELNVNALELDDSALYLCASSTPVAGVETQYFGPGTRLLVL.

This clonotype was seen a handful of times. V gene TRBV4-3 combines with J gene TRBJ2-2; D remains unclear. Trimming cost V 5 bases and J 7 bases, with 17 bases left between them. Germline V gives CDR1 LGHNA, CDR2 YSLEER. The CDR3 loop spans 15 amino acids. CDR3 loop: CASSLHGPSGGELFF. The DNA of the CDR3 is TGCGCCAGCAGCTTACACGGACCCTCAGGCGGGGAGCTGTTTTTT.

This clonotype was counted only a few times. V and J are TRBV4-2 and TRBJ1-2; D possibly corresponds to TRBD1 (6 bases). The germline V and J ends were trimmed by 2 bases and 2 bases, with 18 bases remaining between them. CDR1 LGHNA and CDR2 YNFKEQ come from the germline V gene. The length of the CDR3 is 17 residues. In DNA, the CDR3 is TGTGCCAGCAGCCAATCTTGGAGTTTCGACAGGAACTATGGCTACACCTTC. Translated: CASSQSWSFDRNYGYTF.

This clonotype was seen a handful of times. V usage is TRBV5-1 and J usage is TRBJ2-5; D is uncertain. Germline CDR1 and CDR2: SGHRS and YFSETQ. V lost 2 bases and J 1 base, leaving 6 bases between the germline ends. This CDR3 contains 13 residues. The CDR3: CASSFYPQETQYF. DNA of the CDR3: TGCGCCAGCAGCTTCTACCCCCAAGAGACCCAGTACTTC.

The chain couples TRBV7-2 to TRBJ1-6; D is unresolved. V was clipped by 6 bases and J by 10 bases, with 13 bases between them. This CDR3 contains 13 residues. Germline V CDR1 and CDR2: SGHTA, FQGNSA. The CDR3 is CASRSTTGSPLHF. The CDR3 coding sequence is TGTGCCAGCAGATCAACGACTGGCTCACCCCTCCACTTT.

This clonotype was recorded once. J is TRBJ2-3 and V is TRBV7-2; D may be TRBD2 (5 bases). CDR1 is SGHTA, CDR2 FQGNSA, per germline. The V end was cut by 4 bases, the J end by 8 bases, with 7 bases between. The CDR3 totals 11 residues. The CDR3 DNA is TGTGCCAGCAGCTCGGAGGTTACGCAGTATTTT. Protein sequence: CASSSEVTQYF.

The chain employs TRBV6-1 and TRBJ2-3; tentative D call: TRBD2 (7 bases). Germline-derived CDR1 and CDR2 are MNHNS and SASEGT. V dropped 5 bases and J dropped 5 bases, with 23 bases sitting between them. The CDR3 totals 17 residues. CDR3 nucleotide sequence: TGTGCCAGCAGTCAGGGCGCGGGGGCAAGTTTACGAGATACGCAGTATTTT. Amino acid sequence: CASSQGAGASLRDTQYF.

There are a few counts of this clonotype. This sequence joins TRBV24-1 and TRBJ1-1; D unresolved. CDR1 and CDR2 from the germline V gene are KGHDR and SFDVKD. This CDR3 spans 14 amino acids. V lost 5 bases to trimming and J lost 1 base, with 10 bases between them. Here the CDR3 reads CATSGAGSNTEAFF. In DNA form, the CDR3 reads TGTGCCACCAGTGGTGCAGGATCGAACACTGAAGCTTTCTTT.

This clonotype has only a few counts. DNA of the CDR3: TGCGCCAGCAGCCGGCAACCGGGACTAGCGGGGGGATCCTACAATGAGCAGTTCTTC. This translates into CASSRQPGLAGGSYNEQFF. The chain is built from TRBV4-3 and TRBJ2-1; 15 bases are a match to TRBD2. CDR1 and CDR2 from the germline V gene are LGHNA and YSLEER. The CDR3 totals 19 residues. Trimming removed 4 bases from V and 1 base from J; junction bases left unmatched: 8.

This clonotype was detected only a few times. This sequence joins TRBV28 and TRBJ1-6, with a tentative D call TRBD1 (6 bases). This CDR3 has 17 amino acids. Trimming shortened V by 9 bases and J by 7 bases, and 25 bases separated the two germline ends. CDR1 and CDR2 from the germline V gene are MDHEN and SYDVKM. Here the CDR3 DNA reads TGTGCCAGTGGATACGGAGGGGCAGGGGAGGGGAATTCACCCCTCCACTTT. Translating gives CASGYGGAGEGNSPLHF.

The chain combines TRBV7-2 with TRBJ2-7; TRBD2 aligns across 7 bases. The CDR3 covers 15 residues. Germline trimming cut 2 bases from V and 3 bases from J; bases unmatched to any gene: 7. The V gene's germline CDR1 is SGHTA and CDR2 FQGNSA. The CDR3 loop is CASSLSSGEYYEQYF. The CDR3 bases are TGTGCCAGCAGCTTATCCAGCGGGGAGTACTACGAGCAGTACTTC.

This clonotype was counted a few times. J is TRBJ2-4 and V is TRBV20-1, with a tentative D call TRBD1 (7 bases). CDR3 size: 16 residues. With 6 bases removed from V and 6 bases from J, the gap between germline ends came to 24 bases. Germline assignment: CDR1 DFQATT and CDR2 SNEGSKA (reference sequence). This CDR3 reads CSAPLPGDRLVNIQYF. Written as DNA, the CDR3 is TGCAGTGCCCCCCTACCAGGGGACAGACTAGTAAACATTCAGTACTTC.

The chain couples TRBV20-1 to TRBJ2-2, with D possibly matching TRBD1 (6 bases). Germline V CDR1 and CDR2: DFQATT, SNEGSKA (reference sequence). The CDR3 length is 14 residues. Trimming took off 3 bases at V and 3 bases at J, with 11 bases between the two ends. The CDR3 sequence is CSARRSGDTGELFF. In nucleotides, the CDR3 is TGCAGTGCTAGGAGGTCAGGGGACACCGGGGAGCTGTTTTTT.

The rearrangement joins TRBV4-2 to TRBJ1-5; D is possibly TRBD1 (6 bases). The V gene lost 1 base and the J gene lost 5 bases, with 18 bases spanning the gap. The length of the CDR3 is 17 residues. The V gene's germline CDR1 is LGHNA and CDR2 YNFKEQ. CDR3 DNA: TGTGCCAGCAGCCAAGGGGGTTGGGCAGGGGAGGATCAGCCCCAGCATTTT. Its translation is CASSQGGWAGEDQPQHF.

The J gene is TRBJ2-1, the V gene TRBV27; TRBD1 matches at 9 bases. The CDR3 runs to 15 residues. CDR1 is MNHEY and CDR2 is SMNVEV in the germline V gene (reference sequence). J gave up 5 bases and V 5 bases, and 7 bases lay outside the gene matches. The CDR3 is CASSPQDRGDNEQFF. DNA of the CDR3: TGTGCCAGCAGTCCGCAGGACAGGGGAGACAATGAGCAGTTCTTC.

The V call is TRBV5-1, the J call TRBJ2-6; D unclear. This CDR3 spans 16 amino acids. CDR1 and CDR2 from the germline V gene are SGHRS and YFSETQ. V shed 3 bases and J shed 2 bases, with 12 bases lying between them. The CDR3 region has the DNA TGCGCCAGCAGCTCGGGCGGACGAGCTGGGGCCAACGTCCTGACTTTC. Its protein is CASSSGGRAGANVLTF.

J is TRBJ2-3 and V is TRBV28; 8 bases line up with TRBD1. This CDR3 has 14 amino acids. Unmatched junction bases numbered 5, after V lost 5 bases and J lost 4 bases. Germline V gives CDR1 MDHEN, CDR2 SYDVKM. CDR3 sequence reads: CASSPGGASDTQYF. The CDR3 coding sequence is TGTGCCAGCAGTCCAGGGGGCGCCTCAGATACGCAGTATTTT.

This sequence joins TRBV2 and TRBJ1-1; 9 bases are shared with TRBD1. The CDR3 spans 14 residues. The germline V gene has CDR1 SNHLY and CDR2 FYNNEI. V lost 7 bases, J lost 1 base, and 4 bases stayed unmatched. CDR3 loop: CASKRTGANTEAFF. Written as DNA, the CDR3 is TGTGCCAGCAAAAGGACAGGGGCGAACACTGAAGCTTTCTTT.

This chain uses TRBV7-6 with TRBJ2-7; unclear D gene. Trimming shortened V by 5 bases and J by 5 bases, and 16 bases separated the two germline ends. CDR3 length: 14 residues. From germline, CDR1 is SGHVS and CDR2 FNYEAQ. In DNA form, the CDR3 reads TGTGCCAGCAGCCCCGGGCCCTGGAACCACGAGCAGTACTTC. It encodes CASSPGPWNHEQYF.